These 24 T cell receptor beta chains originate from one sample sequenced in a study of blood T cell repertoires in COVID-19. Measured with immunoSEQ multiplex PCR; TCRdb has only the in-frame clones, and not every one. The repertoire holds about 440,000 clones, roughly 91% seen once, with roughly 4% in the top ten. The sequencing sample was made of peripheral blood. These TCRs come from a woman aged 25 to 39 with acute or convalescent COVID-19.

V and J are TRBV2 and TRBJ1-2; D is uncertain. The CDR3 runs to 12 residues. The V gene's germline CDR1 is SNHLY and CDR2 FYNNEI. In DNA form, the CDR3 reads TGTGCTACCCCGGGAGGAGCTTTAGGCTACACCTTC. As protein: CATPGGALGYTF.

This chain links TRBV27 with TRBJ1-2; 11 bases align to TRBD1. Germline loops: CDR1 MNHEY, CDR2 SMNVEV (reference sequence). The CDR3 has 14 residues. With V trimmed by 4 bases and J by 8 bases, 6 bases remained unmatched. CDR3 DNA sequence: TGTGCCAGCAGTTGGACAGGGGGCATGGGAGGCTACACCTTC. Protein: CASSWTGGMGGYTF.

The chain is built from TRBV5-5 and TRBJ2-5; the match to TRBD1 covers 9 bases. The CDR3 covers 14 residues. From germline, CDR1 is SGHKS and CDR2 YYEKEE (reference sequence). With 2 bases clipped from V and 5 bases from J, the junction kept 4 bases outside the gene matches. DNA for the CDR3: TGTGCCAGCAGCTTACGGACAGGGGCGGAGACCCAGTACTTC. Its protein is CASSLRTGAETQYF.

CDR3 bases: TGTGCCAGCAGCGTACAGGGGGGCTGGGACAATGAGCAGTTCTTC. It translates to CASSVQGGWDNEQFF. J is TRBJ2-1 and V is TRBV11-3; the match to TRBD1 covers 8 bases. Trimming took 5 bases from V and 5 from J; bases not matched to a gene: 8. The CDR3 sequence is 15 residues long. Per the germline V gene, CDR1 is SGHNT and CDR2 is YENEEA.

This clone has only a few counts. DNA for the CDR3: TGTGCCAGCAGCCAACTTGGAAACACCATATATTTT. It translates to CASSQLGNTIYF. The rearrangement joins TRBV3-1 (or the pseudogene TRBV3-2) to TRBJ1-3; D is undetermined. Germline V gene lookup returns CDR1 LGHDT and CDR2 YNNKEL (reference sequence). With 2 bases removed from V and 3 bases from J, the gap between germline ends came to 2 bases. The CDR3 is 12 amino acids.

The CDR3 nucleotides read TGTGCCAGCAGTGAAGAGGGTGGAGGGGAAGCAGGGGCCAACGTCCTGACTTTC. It codes for CASSEEGGGEAGANVLTF. V is TRBV6-1 and J is TRBJ2-6, with D possibly TRBD2 on 6 matching bases. CDR1 is MNHNS and CDR2 is SASEGT in the germline V gene. Trimming removed 1 base from V and 4 bases from J, with 17 bases in between. CDR3 length: 18 residues.

V usage is TRBV2 and J usage is TRBJ1-2; TRBD1 might be the D (6 bases). Germline loops: CDR1 SNHLY, CDR2 FYNNEI. V was cut by 4 bases and J by 6 bases, with 15 bases left in between. The CDR3 is 14 amino acids. The CDR3 DNA reads TGTGCCAGCAGTGGAACCGGGACATACCATGGCTACACCTTC. Translating it yields CASSGTGTYHGYTF.

A word on this clone: This may stem from a read error, because a much larger clone lies one nucleotide away. This chain uses TRBV5-5 with TRBJ2-5; no definite D call. The CDR3 totals 12 residues. Per germline, CDR1 SGHKS and CDR2 YYEKEE (reference sequence). V lost 5 bases to trimming and J lost 2 bases, with 7 bases between them. The CDR3 here is CASSPEQETQYF. DNA of the CDR3: TGTGCCAGCAGTCCCGAGCAAGAGACCCAGTACTTC.

The chain joins TRBV30 to TRBJ2-2; 8 bases fit TRBD2. Germline CDR1 is GTSNPN and CDR2 is SVGIG (reference sequence). CDR3 length: 18 amino acids. The junction had 14 bases not matched to a gene; V was cut back by 1 base and J by 4 bases. The CDR3 region is CAWSATQLGLGPTGELFF. The DNA for the CDR3 is TGTGCCTGGAGTGCCACGCAGTTGGGACTAGGCCCCACCGGGGAGCTGTTTTTT.

The genes are TRBV20-1 and TRBJ2-4; D not resolved. The CDR3 contains 10 residues. V lost 6 bases and J 2 bases, leaving 2 bases between the germline ends. Looked up from germline, CDR1 is DFQATT and CDR2 is SNEGSKA (reference sequence). The CDR3 sequence is CSATKNIQYF. The CDR3 DNA sequence: TGCAGTGCCACCAAAAACATTCAGTACTTC.

V gene TRBV2 combines with J gene TRBJ1-2; 7 bases line up with TRBD1. V lost 11 bases, J lost 6 bases, and 9 bases stayed unmatched. The CDR3 totals 12 residues. CDR1 is SNHLY, CDR2 FYNNEI, per germline. In nucleotides, the CDR3 is TGTGCCCTATTCACAGGGGTAGATGGCTACACCTTC. Its protein product is CALFTGVDGYTF.

The chain couples TRBV6-4 to TRBJ1-5; 9 bases are shared with TRBD1. Germline assignment: CDR1 MRHNA and CDR2 SNTAGT. This CDR3 has 16 residues. After removal of 5 bases from V and 0 bases from J, the junction contained 5 bases not matched to a gene. Here the CDR3 DNA reads TGTGCCAGCAGTAACCCGGGACAGGGTAGCAATCAGCCCCAGCATTTT. Encoded protein: CASSNPGQGSNQPQHF.

The gene calls are TRBV5-1 and TRBJ1-1; 9 nucleotides line up with TRBD1. The length of the CDR3 is 17 residues. The germline gives CDR1 SGHRS, CDR2 YFSETQ. Trimming took 4 bases from V and 4 from J; bases not matched to a gene: 14. For the CDR3, the DNA is TGCGCCAGCAGCGGAGGCACCCGGGACAGGGAAGGCACTGAAGCTTTCTTT. Amino acids: CASSGGTRDREGTEAFF. The entire variable domain, with the rest obtained from reference TRBV5-1 and TRBJ1-1, is as follows: KAGVTQTPRYLIKTRGQQVTLSCSPISGHRSVSWYQQTPGQGLQFLFEYFSETQRNKGNFPGRFSGRQFSNSRSEMNVSTLELGDSALYLCASSGGTRDREGTEAFFGQGTRLTVV.

Concerning this clone: The sample carries other DNA sequences with the same CDR3. This rearrangement joins TRBV28 to TRBJ1-2; maybe TRBD1 (6 bases). Looked up from germline, CDR1 is MDHEN and CDR2 is SYDVKM. V shed 3 bases and J shed 7 bases, with 6 bases lying between them. The CDR3 has 11 residues. CDR3 protein: CASSFRGGYTF. The CDR3 nucleotides are TGTGCCAGCAGTTTCAGGGGTGGCTACACCTTC.

J is TRBJ1-5 and V is TRBV28; 9 bases match TRBD1. The V gene end was trimmed by 1 base and the J gene end by 2 bases; junction bases not matched to a gene: 9. The CDR3 is 18 amino acids. CDR1 and CDR2 (germline): MDHEN, SYDVKM. The CDR3 DNA follows: TGTGCCAGCAGTTTATTTAACGGGGACAGGGCGGGCAATCAGCCCCAGCATTTT. Translating it yields CASSLFNGDRAGNQPQHF.

The chain employs TRBV5-8 and TRBJ2-5; unclear D gene. The V gene's germline CDR1 is SGHTS and CDR2 YDEGEE. The CDR3 runs 14 residues. V lost 4 bases, J lost 2 bases, and 12 bases lay in between. For the CDR3, the DNA is TGTGCCAGCAGCCCGGAGTGGGTGCAAGAGACCCAGTACTTC. Translating gives CASSPEWVQETQYF.

This clone was recorded only once. The genes are TRBV29-1 and TRBJ1-1; 7 nucleotides line up with TRBD1. CDR3 length: 14 amino acids. The germline gives CDR1 SQVTM, CDR2 ANQGSEA. Trimming removed 5 bases from V and 4 bases from J; junction bases left unmatched: 10. The CDR3 sequence: CSVQNTGQFTEAFF. The CDR3 DNA reads TGCAGCGTTCAGAACACGGGACAGTTCACTGAAGCTTTCTTT.

The V call is TRBV5-8, the J call TRBJ1-5; no clear D. The V gene lost 3 bases and the J gene lost 0 bases, with 13 bases spanning the gap. CDR1 and CDR2 from the germline V gene are SGHTS and YDEGEE. This CDR3 has 16 residues. CDR3 region: CASSSLGDYSNQPQHF. The CDR3 DNA is TGTGCCAGCAGCTCCTTAGGAGATTATAGCAATCAGCCCCAGCATTTT. The whole variable domain, remainder taken from reference TRBV5-8 and TRBJ1-5, is EAGVTQSPTHLIKTRGQQATLRCSPISGHTSVYWYQQALGLGLQFLLWYDEGEERNRGNFPPRFSGRQFPNYSSELNVNALELEDSALYLCASSSLGDYSNQPQHFGDGTRLSIL.

V gene TRBV24-1 combines with J gene TRBJ2-3; D call uncertain. V lost 0 bases, J lost 1 base, and 10 bases lay in between. CDR1 is KGHDR and CDR2 is SFDVKD in the germline V gene. This CDR3 has 16 amino acids. The CDR3 protein is CATSDLGPQGTDTQYF. The CDR3 DNA sequence: TGTGCCACCAGTGATTTGGGCCCCCAGGGCACAGATACGCAGTATTTT.

The chain links TRBV30 to TRBJ2-3; D call uncertain. CDR1 and CDR2 from the germline V gene are GTSNPN and SVGIG (reference sequence). The CDR3 spans 11 residues. V was pared by 5 bases and J by 6 bases, with 9 bases between. In nucleotides, the CDR3 is TGTGCCTGGGGAGAGGAGGATACGCAGTATTTT. Protein product: CAWGEEDTQYF.

The genes are TRBV2 and TRBJ2-7, with 11 nucleotides matching TRBD1. The germline V gene has CDR1 SNHLY and CDR2 FYNNEI. Unmatched junction bases numbered 11, after V lost 6 bases and J lost 7 bases. CDR3 size: 15 residues. The CDR3: CASRRGQGAGSEQYF. CDR3 bases: TGTGCCAGCAGAAGAGGACAGGGGGCCGGTTCAGAGCAGTACTTC.

The chain uses TRBV1 and TRBJ2-3; TRBD2 is taken as the D call from the table, unchecked against the DNA. TRBV1 is labeled a pseudogene. The CDR3 extends over 18 amino acids. CDR3: CTSSQEPPRGRIADTQYF. In nucleotides, the CDR3 is TGCACCAGCAGCCAAGAGCCCCCGCGGGGGAGGATAGCAGATACGCAGTATTTT.

This chain uses TRBV4-2 with TRBJ2-7, with D possibly TRBD2 on 7 matching bases. The CDR3 covers 15 residues. Between the trimmed V and J ends, which lost 3 bases and 2 bases, there was a span of 14 bases. CDR1 is LGHNA, CDR2 YNFKEQ, per germline. CDR3 coding DNA: TGTGCCAGCAGCCAGGGCGGGGGCGAAACCTACGAGCAGTACTTC. This sequence encodes CASSQGGGETYEQYF.

J is TRBJ2-7 and V is TRBV6-5; a possible D gene is TRBD2 (5 bases). V was shortened by 6 bases and J by 3 bases, with 15 bases between the two germline ends. Germline-derived CDR1 and CDR2 are MNHEY and SVGAGI. The CDR3 runs 14 residues. For the CDR3, the DNA is TGTGCCAGCAGAGGACTCGGACGCCTCTACGAGCAGTACTTC. It encodes CASRGLGRLYEQYF.